The rows below give T cell receptor beta chains drawn from one sample of a study of blood T cell repertoires in COVID-19. Only in-frame clones appear in the TCRdb table, and some are missing; sequencing was by immunoSEQ multiplex PCR. Of approximately 270,000 clones listed, 90% are singletons. The sequencing sample was made of PBMCs or T cells enriched from blood (not recorded which). The receptor source for this set is a woman aged 25 to 39 with acute COVID-19. Each CDR3 is given with its conserved first and last residue. Each record gives: J gene, D gene, V gene, clone size, CDR3 DNA, CDR3 protein. A D gene is named only where the DNA matches it firmly. Only part of the rows carry a size: once, few, many, or a class if the clone is expanded.

TRBJ1-1 . TRBV7-2 . TGTGCCAGCAGGCCCGGACAGTTCATGAACACTGAAGCTTTCTTT CASRPGQFMNTEAFF
TRBJ2-1 . TRBV5-8 . TGTGCCAGCAGCCTTCTACAGGGTCCGGACTACAATGAGCAGTTCTTC CASSLLQGPDYNEQFF
TRBJ2-1 TRBD2 TRBV3-1/TRBV3-2 . TGTGCCAGCAGCCCTTCCAGGACTAGCGGGAGGATCCACAATGAGCAGTTCTTC CASSPSRTSGRIHNEQFF
TRBJ2-1 . TRBV4-3 . TGCGCCAGCAGCCAAGATTTTAATTCGGGTCACAATGAGCAGTTCTTC CASSQDFNSGHNEQFF
TRBJ2-2 TRBD2 TRBV24-1 . TGTGCCACCAGTGATTTTAGCGGGACGAACACCGGGGAGCTGTTTTTT CATSDFSGTNTGELFF
TRBJ1-1 . TRBV12-3/TRBV12-4 . TGTGCCAGCAGGGGAAACGGGATTGAAGCTTTCTTT CASRGNGIEAFF
TRBJ2-7 TRBD2 TRBV5-1 few TGCGCCAGCAGCTTTCCCCTAGCGGGAGACCCCTACGAGCAGTACTTC CASSFPLAGDPYEQYF
TRBJ1-6 . TRBV4-1 . TGCGCCAGCAGCCAAGATCCCTCTCAGGGGCCTCACTCACCCCTCCACTTT CASSQDPSQGPHSPLHF
TRBJ2-1 TRBD2 TRBV3-1/TRBV3-2 . TGTGCCAGCAGCTCTCCCGGACTAGCGGGAGGCAATGAGCAGTTCTTC CASSSPGLAGGNEQFF
TRBJ2-2 TRBD2 TRBV10-3 . TGTGCCATCAGTGACCCCATGGCTAGCGGGCTGAACACCGGGGAGCTGTTTTTT CAISDPMASGLNTGELFF
TRBJ1-4 . TRBV30 . TGTGCCTGGAGCATCCCCAGGGGAGTTGGAGAAAAACTGTTTTTT CAWSIPRGVGEKLFF
TRBJ2-1 TRBD2 TRBV5-4 . TGTGCCAGCAGCTCTAGCGGGCTGTCCTACAATGAGCAGTTCTTC CASSSSGLSYNEQFF
TRBJ2-2 . TRBV5-4 . TGTGCCAGCAGCTTTCTCCTAGCCAGTACCGGGGAGCTGTTTTTT CASSFLLASTGELFF
TRBJ1-2 TRBD1 TRBV27 . TGTGCCAGCAGCAGGACAGGGGGGGGCGGCTACACCTTC CASSRTGGGGYTF
TRBJ1-1 . TRBV11-2 . TGTGCCAGCAGCGTACAGACGAACACTGAAGCTTTCTTT CASSVQTNTEAFF
TRBJ2-3 TRBD2 TRBV7-7 . TGTGCTAGCCCGGGCGGGAGGGATACGCAGTATTTT CASPGGRDTQYF
TRBJ1-1 . TRBV15 . TGTGCCACCAGCAGAGAGGGAGAGAACACTGAAGCTTTCTTT CATSREGENTEAFF
TRBJ2-3 TRBD2 TRBV6-4 . TGTGCCAGCGCCCTAGCGGGAGAGACAGATACGCAGTATTTT CASALAGETDTQYF
TRBJ1-1 . TRBV5-5 . TGTGCCAGCAGCCTCAGACAAGCTGAAGCTTTCTTT CASSLRQAEAFF
TRBJ2-2 . TRBV19 . TGTGCCAGTAGTGATCTAGTTGGCGGGGAGCTGTTTTTT CASSDLVGGELFF
TRBJ1-1 . TRBV2 . TGTGCCAGCATAGCGGGGACTGAAGCTTTCTTT CASIAGTEAFF
TRBJ1-4 TRBD1 TRBV7-2 . TGTGCCAGCAGCACGGACAGGGGAAATGAAAAACTGTTTTTT CASSTDRGNEKLFF
TRBJ2-1 TRBD2 TRBV11-2 . TGTGCCGGCGGGGACTACCCCAATGAGCAGTTCTTC CAGGDYPNEQFF
TRBJ1-1 . TRBV5-1 . TGCGCCAGCAGCCCCTTTGGAGGAGAGACTGAAGCTTTCTTT CASSPFGGETEAFF
TRBJ2-7 TRBD2 TRBV3-1/TRBV3-2 . TGTGCCAGCAGCCAAGATCGGCGGGAGGGCCGAGGGGAGCAGTACTTC CASSQDRREGRGEQYF
TRBJ2-3 TRBD1 TRBV29-1 . TGCAGCGGTCAACAGGGGTCCCCAGATACGCAGTATTTT CSGQQGSPDTQYF
TRBJ2-7 TRBD1 TRBV10-2 . TGCGCCAGCAGTGAGCACTTGACAGGGGAGTACGAGCAGTACTTC CASSEHLTGEYEQYF
TRBJ2-1 TRBD2 TRBV10-2 . TGCGCCAGCATGTTATCGGGAGGCTCCTACAATGAGCAGTTCTTC CASMLSGGSYNEQFF
TRBJ2-1 TRBD2 TRBV27 . TGTGCCAGCAGCGGGAGGGTAAATGAGCAGTTCTTC CASSGRVNEQFF
TRBJ2-7 TRBD1 TRBV28 . TGTGCCAGTCGACCAGGGGGTCGTTACGAGCAGTACTTC CASRPGGRYEQYF
TRBJ1-4 . TRBV14 . TGTGCCAGCAGCCAATTGGAGAATAATGAAAAACTGTTTTTT CASSQLENNEKLFF
TRBJ2-7 . TRBV6-5 . TGTGCCAGCAGCTGGGGCCCCCTGAGAGAGCAGTACTTC CASSWGPLREQYF
TRBJ2-7 TRBD1 TRBV5-1 once TGCGCCAGCAGCGGGACAGGTCCTAGCTCCTACGAGCAGTACTTC CASSGTGPSSYEQYF
TRBJ2-1 . TRBV24-1 . TGTGCCACCAGTTTGGACAGAAGCTCCTACAATGAGCAGTTCTTC CATSLDRSSYNEQFF
TRBJ2-1 TRBD2 TRBV28 . TGTGCCAGCAGTTTCCCCAGGATTAGAGCTAGCGGTGACAATGAGCAGTTCTTC CASSFPRIRASGDNEQFF
TRBJ1-1 . TRBV28 . TGTGCCAGCAACTCACAGGGTTTTAACACTGAAGCTTTCTTT CASNSQGFNTEAFF
TRBJ2-1 . TRBV3-1/TRBV3-2 . TGTGCCAGCAGCCAAATCTGGACTACTACAAATGAGCAGTTCTTC CASSQIWTTTNEQFF
TRBJ2-2 TRBD2 TRBV27 . TGTGCCAGCAGTTCGCCTAGCGGAGGGACCGGGGAGCTGTTTTTT CASSSPSGGTGELFF
TRBJ2-2 . TRBV7-9 . TGTGCCAGCAGGCCTACAGGGTCCGGGGAGCTGTTTTTT CASRPTGSGELFF
TRBJ2-2 TRBD2 TRBV5-5 . TGTGCCAGCAGCACCGGGACTAGCCTCGGCGGGGAGCTGTTTTTT CASSTGTSLGGELFF
TRBJ2-5 . TRBV18 . TGTGCCAGCTCAACGACCGGAGGGGCCCAAGAGACCCAGTACTTC CASSTTGGAQETQYF
TRBJ2-1 . TRBV19 . TGTGCCAGTACCGGTAGGGGTTGGGACAATGAGCAGTTCTTC CASTGRGWDNEQFF